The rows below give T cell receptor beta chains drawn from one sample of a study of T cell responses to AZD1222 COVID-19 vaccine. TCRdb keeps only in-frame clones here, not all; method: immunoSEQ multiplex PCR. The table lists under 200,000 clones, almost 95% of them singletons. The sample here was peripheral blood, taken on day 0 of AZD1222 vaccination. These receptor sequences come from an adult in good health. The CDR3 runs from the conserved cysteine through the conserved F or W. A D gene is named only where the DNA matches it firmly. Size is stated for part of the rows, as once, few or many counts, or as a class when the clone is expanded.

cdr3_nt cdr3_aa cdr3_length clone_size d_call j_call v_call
TGTGCCAGCAGGGAACAGGGTACTTCCACCGGGGAGCTGTTTTTT CASREQGTSTGELFF 15 . . TRBJ2-2 TRBV28
TGTGCCAGCAGCTTTCCAGGAACTAACTATGGCTACACCTTC CASSFPGTNYGYTF 14 . . TRBJ1-2 TRBV7-9
TGTGCCTGGAGGCGGTTTACGAACACCGGGGAGCTGTTTTTT CAWRRFTNTGELFF 14 . . TRBJ2-2 TRBV30
TGTGCCAGCAGTTTCTATCCAGGCCAGGCCTACGAGCAGTACTTC CASSFYPGQAYEQYF 15 . . TRBJ2-7 TRBV28
TGTGCCAGCAGTAACAGGGGACAGGTCTCTGAAGCTTTCTTT CASSNRGQVSEAFF 14 . TRBD1 TRBJ1-1 TRBV28
TGTGCCAGCAGTGAAACCCGGGACAGCGGAAACACCATATATTTT CASSETRDSGNTIYF 15 . TRBD1 TRBJ1-3 TRBV2
TGTGCCACCAGTAGCGGTTTTGGCTATGGCTACACCTTC CATSSGFGYGYTF 13 . . TRBJ1-2 TRBV24-1
TGTGCCAGCAGCTTCGGACTAGCGGGAGAGAAAAATACGCAGTATTTT CASSFGLAGEKNTQYF 16 . TRBD2 TRBJ2-3 TRBV11-3
TGTGCCAGTAGCCGGGACAGGGGGCCTTCTGAAGCTTTCTTT CASSRDRGPSEAFF 14 . TRBD1 TRBJ1-1 TRBV19
TGTGCCAGCAGCTTGGATCCCGCCCCACGGGGCAACACTGAAGCTTTCTTT CASSLDPAPRGNTEAFF 17 . . TRBJ1-1 TRBV5-4
TGTGCCATCAGTGAGTCCCCGACAGTTACTAAGGGCTACACCTTC CAISESPTVTKGYTF 15 . . TRBJ1-2 TRBV10-3
TGTGCCAGCAGCTTGAGGGACCCCGGGGAGCTGTTTTTT CASSLRDPGELFF 13 . . TRBJ2-2 TRBV11-3
TGTGCCAGCAGAGGGGGGGGGACACTTTCACCCCTCCACTTT CASRGGGTLSPLHF 14 . . TRBJ1-6 TRBV28
TGTGCCAGCACCACTCGGCTCGGGACCTTTAATTCACCCCTCCACTTT CASTTRLGTFNSPLHF 16 . . TRBJ1-6 TRBV27
TGTGCCAGCAGCCCCCGACTAGCCCTTGAGGACGAGCAGTACTTC CASSPRLALEDEQYF 15 . TRBD2 TRBJ2-7 TRBV9
TGTGCCAGCGCCTCGATGGTGGTCCCCGGTAGAGAGACCCAGTACTTC CASASMVVPGRETQYF 16 . . TRBJ2-5 TRBV3-1/TRBV3-2
TGTGCCAGCAGCCCATTCCCGTGGGGAACCTACAATGAGCAGTTCTTC CASSPFPWGTYNEQFF 16 . . TRBJ2-1 TRBV3-1/TRBV3-2
TGTGCCAGCAGTTTGCCTGATTACACCGGGGAGCTGTTTTTT CASSLPDYTGELFF 14 . . TRBJ2-2 TRBV27
TGTGCCAGTAGTATTTCTCGGCAGAATCACTATGGCTACACCTTC CASSISRQNHYGYTF 15 . . TRBJ1-2 TRBV19
TGTGCCAGCATCTTAGCAGCAAATCAGCCCCAGCATTTT CASILAANQPQHF 13 . . TRBJ1-5 TRBV6-5
TGTGCCAGCAGCCAAGATTCTCGGGGGATCTATGGCTACACCTTC CASSQDSRGIYGYTF 15 . . TRBJ1-2 TRBV3-1/TRBV3-2
TGTGCCAGCAGTTTCGTGGCAGGGGGCACTAATGAAAAACTGTTTTTT CASSFVAGGTNEKLFF 16 . TRBD1 TRBJ1-4 TRBV28
TGTGCCAGCAGTTACTCGTGGGGGAACACTGAAGCTTTCTTT CASSYSWGNTEAFF 14 once . TRBJ1-1 TRBV6-5
TGTGCCAGCAGTGCCGCAATACCGGGACAGGGGTCTCATTCACCCCTCCACTTT CASSAAIPGQGSHSPLHF 18 . TRBD1 TRBJ1-6 TRBV6-4
TGTGCCAGCAGCGGGACTAGCATTCACGAGCAGTACTTC CASSGTSIHEQYF 13 . TRBD2 TRBJ2-7 TRBV6-5
TGTGCCAGCAGCTTAGTTCTCACGGGGGCCGAAACTAATGAAAAACTGTTTTTT CASSLVLTGAETNEKLFF 18 . . TRBJ1-4 TRBV11-2
TGTGCCAGCAGTATTGGATACACAGATACGCAGTATTTT CASSIGYTDTQYF 13 once . TRBJ2-3 TRBV6-4
TGTGCCAGCAGCGGCGCGGGACAGGTCGATGAAAAACTGTTTTTT CASSGAGQVDEKLFF 15 . TRBD1 TRBJ1-4 TRBV7-8
TGTGCCAGCAGTTTACTGGGGCTAGCGGGAGAGTCCGGGGAGCTGTTTTTT CASSLLGLAGESGELFF 17 . TRBD2 TRBJ2-2 TRBV27
TGTGCCAGCAGCGCCAGGCACTACGAGCAGTACTTC CASSARHYEQYF 12 . . TRBJ2-7 TRBV5-8
TGTGCCAGCAGCAGTCTGGGACTCTCTAAATACAATGAGCAGTTCTTC CASSSLGLSKYNEQFF 16 . . TRBJ2-1 TRBV28
TGTGCCAGCAGTCCCGGCGGGCGCAATGAGCAGTTCTTC CASSPGGRNEQFF 13 . . TRBJ2-1 TRBV6-5
TGTGCCAGCAGCAAATTAGCGGGAGGATCCTACGAGCAGTACTTC CASSKLAGGSYEQYF 15 . . TRBJ2-7 TRBV21-1
TGTGCCAGCAGCGTAGGGGACAGGGGTAACTATGGCTACACCTTC CASSVGDRGNYGYTF 15 . TRBD1 TRBJ1-2 TRBV2
TGTGCCAGCAGTGGGGGGACCGGGGAGCTGTTTTTT CASSGGTGELFF 12 once . TRBJ2-2 TRBV12-3/TRBV12-4
TGCAGCGTGGGACAGAGGGACATAAGAGGAGATACGCAGTATTTT CSVGQRDIRGDTQYF 15 . TRBD1 TRBJ2-3 TRBV29-1
TGTGCCAGCAGCTTGTGGTTTTCGGTTGTCCGGGCCAACGTCCTGACTTTC CASSLWFSVVRANVLTF 17 few . TRBJ2-6 TRBV5-6
TGTGCCAGCAATGGGTGGGCGGCTGGAAACACCATATATTTT CASNGWAAGNTIYF 14 . . TRBJ1-3 TRBV6-5